The 8 T cell receptor beta chains presented below share a single source sample, sequenced in a study of blood T cells in healthy people across ages. Through a sample-barcoded 5' primer and a J-beta primer mix, a second PCR was run for about 7 to 12 cycles. TCRdb redid the calling of the 5' RACE reads with MiXCR, one entry per CDR3 protein. The data contain over 550,000 distinct CDR3 sequences, about 28% of them seen just once; the ten biggest clones take up 15% to 18%. Sequenced sample: blood. These receptors were obtained from a woman over 75 in good health.

This clonotype has a handful of counts. Germline is not matched at one junction end, which may reflect a read error. The V gene is TRBV19, the J gene TRBJ2-1; 8 nucleotides line up with TRBD2. Germline loops: CDR1 LNHDA, CDR2 SQIVND (reference sequence). The CDR3 has 14 residues. CDR3 coding DNA: TGTGCCTGTAGTTCTAAGGCGGGGGGCTATGAGCAGTTCTTC. Its protein product is CACSSKAGGYEQFF.

V usage is TRBV18 and J usage is TRBJ1-6; TRBD1 matches 9 bases. Per germline, CDR1 KGHSH and CDR2 LQKENI. With V trimmed by 0 bases and J by 13 bases, 4 bases remained unmatched. The CDR3 spans 14 residues. The CDR3 sequence: CASSPPGQGLPLHF. The CDR3 nucleotides are TGTGCCAGCTCACCACCGGGACAGGGATTGCCCCTCCACTTT. Full variable domain (missing parts from reference TRBV18 and TRBJ1-6): NAGVMQNPRHLVRRRGQEARLRCSPMKGHSHVYWYRQLPEEGLKFMVYLQKENIIDESGMPKERFSAEFPKEGPSILRIQQVVRGDSAAYFCASSPPGQGLPLHFGNGTRLTVT.

In its sample, this clonotype was seen many times. The V and J genes are TRBV5-6 and TRBJ2-7; 7 bases align to TRBD1. Germline V gene data show CDR1 as SGHDT and CDR2 as YYEEEE. The CDR3 covers 17 residues. V lost 0 bases and J lost 0; bases outside the gene matches: 9. The CDR3 nucleotides read TGTGCCAGCAGCTTGGCCGGTCGACAGGGAGCCTCCTACGAGCAGTACTTC. Translating gives CASSLAGRQGASYEQYF.

The chain recombines TRBV3-1 with TRBJ2-1; D may be TRBD1 (6 bases). Near its end, the DNA agrees better with TRBJ2-7, so the J call may be wrong. CDR1 and CDR2 from the germline V gene are LGHDT and YNNKEL (reference sequence). The CDR3 sequence is 16 residues long. The CDR3 is CANTQNQGPVGNEQYF. In nucleotides, the CDR3 is TGTGCCAACACCCAAAACCAGGGGCCCGTGGGAAATGAGCAGTACTTC.

This clonotype was observed at least ten times. The V call is TRBV12-3 or TRBV12-4, the J call TRBJ1-5; D possibly corresponds to TRBD1 (5 bases). This CDR3 is 14 amino acids long. Trimming removed 5 bases from V and 3 bases from J, with 11 bases in between. DNA for the CDR3: TGTGCCAGCAGTGCCGACAGAATCAATCAGCCCCAGCATTTT. It encodes CASSADRINQPQHF.

This clonotype has a count of ten or more. The chain uses TRBV7-2 and TRBJ1-1; the D is unclear. CDR1 is SGHTA and CDR2 is FQGNSA in the germline V gene. The V end lost 0 bases, the J end lost 4 bases, and 9 bases lay between the germline ends. CDR3 length: 14 amino acids. In DNA, the CDR3 is TGTGCCAGCAGCTTAGCCAGCGCTCTCACTGAAGCTTTCTTT. Its protein product is CASSLASALTEAFF.

The chain carries TRBV5-1 and TRBJ2-1; D may match TRBD1 or TRBD2 (5 bases each). This CDR3 has 15 amino acids. Germline CDR1 reads SGHRS; CDR2 reads YFSETQ. The V end lost 4 bases, the J end lost 5 bases, and 16 bases lay between the germline ends. The chain's CDR3 is CASSPGPSVDNEQFF. The CDR3 DNA is TGCGCCAGCAGCCCGGGACCCTCGGTAGACAATGAGCAGTTCTTC.

Notes on this clonotype: A much more abundant neighbour one base away suggests this may be a read error. This chain joins TRBV7-2 and TRBJ2-1, with 12 positions matching TRBD2. Per germline, CDR1 SGHTA and CDR2 FQGNSA. There are 17 residues in the CDR3. The CDR3: CASSPGHGTSGYNEQVF. As DNA, the CDR3 is TGTGCCAGCAGCCCGGGTCACGGGACTAGCGGGTACAATGAGCAGGTCTTC.